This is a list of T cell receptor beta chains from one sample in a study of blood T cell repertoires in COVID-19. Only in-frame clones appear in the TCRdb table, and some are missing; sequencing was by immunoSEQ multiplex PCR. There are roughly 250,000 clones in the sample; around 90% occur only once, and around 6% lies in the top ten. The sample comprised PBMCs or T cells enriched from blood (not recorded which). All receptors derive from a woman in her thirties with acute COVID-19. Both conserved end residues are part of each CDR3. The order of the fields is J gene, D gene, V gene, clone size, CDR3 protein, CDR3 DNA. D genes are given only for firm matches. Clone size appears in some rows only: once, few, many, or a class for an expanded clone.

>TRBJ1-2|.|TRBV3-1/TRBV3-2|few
CASSRLDYGYTF
TGTGCCAGCAGCCGTTTAGATTATGGCTACACCTTC
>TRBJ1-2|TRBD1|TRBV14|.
CASSLTGVGGYTF
TGTGCCAGCAGCTTGACAGGGGTCGGAGGCTACACCTTC
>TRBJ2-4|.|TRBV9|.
CASAPDQGWDIQYF
TGTGCCAGCGCTCCCGACCAGGGGTGGGACATTCAGTACTTC
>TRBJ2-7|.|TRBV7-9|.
CASSSLAGFSYEQYF
TGTGCCAGCAGCTCCCTCGCGGGGTTCTCCTACGAGCAGTACTTC
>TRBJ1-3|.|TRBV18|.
CASSPPTRSTIYF
TGTGCCAGCTCACCACCGACCCGGAGCACCATATATTTT
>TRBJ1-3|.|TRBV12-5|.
CASGSGTGNTIYF
TGTGCTAGTGGTTCAGGGACTGGAAACACCATATATTTT
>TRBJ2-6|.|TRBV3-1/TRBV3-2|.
CASSQPSGGGANVLTF
TGTGCCAGCAGCCAACCGTCCGGCGGTGGGGCCAACGTCCTGACTTTC
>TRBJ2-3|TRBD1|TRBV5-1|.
CASSWTGASTDTQYF
TGCGCCAGCAGCTGGACAGGCGCTAGCACAGATACGCAGTATTTT
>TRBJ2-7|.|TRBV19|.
CASSIGSGLDEQYF
TGTGCCAGTAGCATAGGTTCAGGGCTTGACGAGCAGTACTTC
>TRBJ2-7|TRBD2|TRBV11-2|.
CASSLDPSGASYEQYF
TGTGCCAGCAGCTTAGATCCTAGCGGGGCCTCCTACGAGCAGTACTTC
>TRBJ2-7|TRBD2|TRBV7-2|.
CASSLEGLAGAQQYF
TGTGCCAGCAGCTTAGAGGGACTAGCGGGAGCCCAGCAGTACTTC
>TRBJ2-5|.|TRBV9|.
CASSARQGFGGQETQYF
TGTGCCAGCAGCGCACGACAGGGTTTCGGGGGCCAAGAGACCCAGTACTTC
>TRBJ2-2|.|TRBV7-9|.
CASSEGLNTGELFF
TGTGCCAGCAGCGAGGGACTGAACACCGGGGAGCTGTTTTTT
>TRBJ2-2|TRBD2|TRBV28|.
CASSSWTSGSIGELFF
TGTGCCAGCAGTTCCTGGACTAGCGGGAGTATCGGGGAGCTGTTTTTT
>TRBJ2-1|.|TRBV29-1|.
CSVEGVSLDYNEQFF
TGCAGCGTTGAAGGTGTTAGCCTCGACTACAATGAGCAGTTCTTC
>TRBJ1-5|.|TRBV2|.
CASSDSVSNQPQHF
TGTGCCAGCAGTGATTCTGTTAGCAATCAGCCCCAGCATTTT
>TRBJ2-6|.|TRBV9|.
CASSVDPGRGGHSGANVLTF
TGTGCCAGCAGCGTAGATCCGGGCAGGGGCGGACACTCTGGGGCCAACGTCCTGACTTTC
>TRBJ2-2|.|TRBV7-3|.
CASSLRSRVEPSGGQTGELFF
TGTGCCAGCAGCTTAAGGAGTCGGGTGGAGCCATCCGGGGGGCAGACCGGGGAGCTGTTTTTT
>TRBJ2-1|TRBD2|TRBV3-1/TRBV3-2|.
CASSQAPSGRYNEQFF
TGTGCCAGCAGCCAAGCGCCGAGCGGGAGATACAATGAGCAGTTCTTC
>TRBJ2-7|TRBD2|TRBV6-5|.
CASSYSLAGAYEQYF
TGTGCCAGCAGTTACTCATTAGCGGGAGCCTACGAGCAGTACTTC
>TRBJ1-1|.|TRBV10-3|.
CATGGGTEAFF
TGTGCCACGGGAGGGGGGACTGAAGCTTTCTTT
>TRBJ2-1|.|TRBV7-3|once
CASSLQQDNEQFF
TGTGCCAGCAGCTTACAACAAGACAATGAGCAGTTCTTC
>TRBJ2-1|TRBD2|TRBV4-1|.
CASSQDWLAGGQDNEQFF
TGCGCCAGCAGCCAAGATTGGCTAGCGGGGGGGCAGGACAATGAGCAGTTCTTC
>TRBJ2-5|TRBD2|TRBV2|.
CASRTGTIGETQYF
TGTGCCAGCAGAACCGGGACTATCGGAGAGACCCAGTACTTC
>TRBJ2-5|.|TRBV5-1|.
CASSFLGFQETQYF
TGCGCCAGCAGCTTTTTGGGCTTCCAAGAGACCCAGTACTTC
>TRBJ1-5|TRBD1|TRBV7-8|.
CASSLWTGPNQPQHF
TGTGCCAGCAGCTTATGGACAGGACCCAATCAGCCCCAGCATTTT
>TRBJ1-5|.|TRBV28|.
CASSLDREDQPQHF
TGTGCCAGCAGTTTAGATAGGGAGGATCAGCCCCAGCATTTT
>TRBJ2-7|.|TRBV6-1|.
CASSEALPIVYAF
TGTGCCAGCAGTGAAGCGCTTCCGATCGTCTACGCTTTC
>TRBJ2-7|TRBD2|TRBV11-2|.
CASSFSGGSRNEQYF
TGTGCCAGCAGCTTCTCGGGAGGGAGCAGAAACGAGCAGTACTTC
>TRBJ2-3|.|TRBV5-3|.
CARSLVSFLGGMHTDTQYF
TGTGCCAGAAGCTTGGTATCCTTCTTGGGGGGTATGCACACAGATACGCAGTATTTT
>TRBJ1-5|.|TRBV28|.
CASKSGNQPQHF
TGTGCCAGCAAGAGTGGCAATCAGCCCCAGCATTTT
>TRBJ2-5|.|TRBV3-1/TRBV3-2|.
CASSLTFRVRETQYF
TGTGCCAGCAGCCTAACTTTTAGAGTACGAGAGACCCAGTACTTC
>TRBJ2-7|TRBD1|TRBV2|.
CASSPPGTGAIEQYF
TGTGCCAGCAGCCCCCCCGGGACAGGGGCTATCGAGCAGTACTTC
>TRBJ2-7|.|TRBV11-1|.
CASSSKQGIGYEQYF
TGTGCCAGCAGCTCCAAACAGGGAATCGGGTACGAGCAGTACTTC
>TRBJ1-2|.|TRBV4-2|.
CASSQGVERGYTF
TGTGCCAGCAGCCAAGGTGTAGAGAGGGGCTACACCTTC
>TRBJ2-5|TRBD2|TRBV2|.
CASRSANAAAGERETQYF
TGTGCCAGTAGAAGTGCTAACGCCGCAGCGGGGGAGAGAGAGACCCAGTACTTC
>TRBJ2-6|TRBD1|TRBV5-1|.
CASHRQGLLSGANVLTF
TGCGCCAGCCACCGACAGGGTTTATTGTCTGGGGCCAACGTCCTGACTTTC
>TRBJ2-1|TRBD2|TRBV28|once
CASSREGLAGYNEQFF
TGTGCCAGCAGCCGGGAGGGACTAGCGGGTTACAATGAGCAGTTCTTC
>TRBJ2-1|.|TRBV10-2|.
CASREQGEGEQFF
TGCGCCAGCAGGGAACAGGGGGAGGGCGAGCAGTTCTTC
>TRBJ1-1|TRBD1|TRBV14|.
CASRDRVNTEAFF
TGTGCCAGCAGAGACAGGGTCAACACTGAAGCTTTCTTT
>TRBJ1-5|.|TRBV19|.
CACGVHQPQHF
TGTGCCTGCGGGGTCCATCAGCCCCAGCATTTT
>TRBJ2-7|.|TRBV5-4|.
CASSLEGQGSFEQYF
TGTGCCAGCAGCTTGGAGGGGCAGGGGTCTTTCGAGCAGTACTTC
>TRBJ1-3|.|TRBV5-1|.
CASSLGGGENTIYF
TGCGCCAGCAGCTTGGGAGGGGGAGAAAACACCATATATTTT
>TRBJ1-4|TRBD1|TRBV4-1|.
CASSLTGGKNEKLFF
TGCGCCAGCAGCTTAACAGGGGGGAAGAATGAAAAACTGTTTTTT
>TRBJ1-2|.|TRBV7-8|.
CASSLDMNYGYTF
TGTGCCAGCAGCTTAGACATGAACTATGGCTACACCTTC
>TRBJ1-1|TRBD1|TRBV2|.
CASTKTGRNTEAFF
TGTGCCAGCACCAAGACAGGGAGGAACACTGAAGCTTTCTTT